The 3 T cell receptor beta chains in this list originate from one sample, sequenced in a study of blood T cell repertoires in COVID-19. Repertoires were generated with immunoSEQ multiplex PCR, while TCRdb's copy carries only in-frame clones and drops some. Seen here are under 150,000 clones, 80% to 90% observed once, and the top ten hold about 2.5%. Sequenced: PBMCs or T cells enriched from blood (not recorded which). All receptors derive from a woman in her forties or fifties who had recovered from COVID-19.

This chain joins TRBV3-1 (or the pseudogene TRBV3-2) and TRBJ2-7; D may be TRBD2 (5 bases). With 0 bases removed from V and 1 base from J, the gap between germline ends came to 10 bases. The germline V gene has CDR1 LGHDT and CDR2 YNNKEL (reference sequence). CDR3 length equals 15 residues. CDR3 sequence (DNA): TGTGCCAGCAGCCAAGATATGGTAGCGTCCTACGAGCAGTACTTC. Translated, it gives CASSQDMVASYEQYF.

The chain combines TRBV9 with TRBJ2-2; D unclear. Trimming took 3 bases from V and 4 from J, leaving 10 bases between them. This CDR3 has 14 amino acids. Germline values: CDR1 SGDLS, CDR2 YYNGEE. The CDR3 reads CASSARYSTGELFF. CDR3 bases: TGTGCCAGCAGCGCCCGATACAGCACCGGGGAGCTGTTTTTT.

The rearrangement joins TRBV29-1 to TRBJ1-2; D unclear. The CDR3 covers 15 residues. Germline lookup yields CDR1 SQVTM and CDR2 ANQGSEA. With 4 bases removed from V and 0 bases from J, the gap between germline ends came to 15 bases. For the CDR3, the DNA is TGCAGCGTTGTAGTATCGGGGTTTGCTAACTATGGCTACACCTTC. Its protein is CSVVVSGFANYGYTF.